This passage covers 21 T cell receptor beta chains from one sample sequenced in a study of T cell responses to AZD1222 COVID-19 vaccine. Using immunoSEQ multiplex PCR, the repertoire was profiled, and TCRdb retains in-frame clones only, with some absent. The sample records about 190,000 clones, more than 75% being singletons. Sequencing used peripheral blood, obtained on day 0 of AZD1222 vaccination. These receptors originate from an adult in good health.

V is TRBV18 and J is TRBJ1-3; 7 positions match TRBD1. The germline gives CDR1 KGHSH, CDR2 LQKENI. With V trimmed by 8 bases and J by 0 bases, 7 bases remained unmatched. The CDR3 is 15 residues long. CDR3 nucleotide sequence: TGTGCCAGCCAACAACGACAGGGCTCTGGAAACACCATATATTTT. Its protein is CASQQRQGSGNTIYF.

This clone has only one observation. The V gene is TRBV4-1, the J gene TRBJ2-7, with 9 bases lining up with TRBD1. Per germline, CDR1 MGHRA and CDR2 YSYEKL. V was pared by 4 bases and J by 3 bases, with 1 base of the junction left unmatched. This CDR3 has 13 residues. The CDR3, as DNA: TGCGCCAGCAGCCGGGACAGGGACTACGAGCAGTACTTC. Translating it yields CASSRDRDYEQYF.

The J gene is TRBJ1-2, the V gene TRBV7-2; weak D call: TRBD1 (5 bases). The V end lost 7 bases, the J end lost 3 bases, and 24 bases lay between the germline ends. The CDR3 extends over 17 amino acids. The germline CDR1 and CDR2 sequences are SGHTA and FQGNSA. The CDR3 nucleotides are TGTGCCAGCACTGGCGCCGGGGCAGCGGTTATTGACTATGGCTACACCTTC. Its protein product is CASTGAGAAVIDYGYTF.

V usage is TRBV2 and J usage is TRBJ1-2, with D possibly matching TRBD1 (5 bases). CDR1 and CDR2 from the germline V gene are SNHLY and FYNNEI. The CDR3 runs 16 residues. V gave up 6 bases and J gave up 7 bases, with 24 bases separating them. CDR3 coding DNA: TGTGCCAGCAGGGCACGATCTAGGGGCGGGATTGGTGGCTACACCTTC. This translates into CASRARSRGGIGGYTF.

V gene TRBV7-7 combines with J gene TRBJ1-4, with D uncertain. This CDR3 has 12 residues. Germline V CDR1 and CDR2: SSHAT, FNYEAQ (reference sequence). The CDR3 loop is CAGRGKDEKLFF. CDR3 nucleotides: TGTGCAGGTCGGGGAAAGGATGAAAAACTGTTTTTT. Drawing the rest from reference TRBV7-7 and TRBJ1-4, the complete variable domain is GAGVSQSPRYKVTKRGQDVTLRCDPISSHATLYWYQQALGQGPEFLTYFNYEAQPDKSGLPSDRFSAERPEGSISTLTIQRTEQRDSAMYRCAGRGKDEKLFFGSGTQLSVL.

The CDR3 DNA reads TGTGCCAGCAGCTCATTACAGGGAAGCTACACCTTC. Its protein product is CASSSLQGSYTF. The chain is built from TRBV7-3 and TRBJ1-2, with D maybe TRBD1 (6 bases). Trimming shortened V by 4 bases and J by 9 bases, and 12 bases separated the two germline ends. Per germline, CDR1 SGHTA and CDR2 FQGTGA. This CDR3 comprises 12 residues.

The sample holds one count of this clone. This sequence joins TRBV6-5 and TRBJ2-3; no clear D gene. This CDR3 contains 15 residues. V shed 10 bases and J shed 0 bases, with 17 bases lying between them. Germline CDR1 MNHEY, CDR2 SVGAGI. The CDR3 DNA sequence: TGTGCCACCCAACCCATACACCTTAGCACAGATACGCAGTATTTT. Protein: CATQPIHLSTDTQYF.

The chain links TRBV27 to TRBJ2-5; D call uncertain. The V end was cut by 0 bases, the J end by 0 bases, with 8 bases between. This CDR3 region has 15 residues. Germline loops: CDR1 MNHEY, CDR2 SMNVEV (reference sequence). The CDR3 DNA reads as TGTGCCAGCAGTTTATCGAACCCTAACCAAGAGACCCAGTACTTC. This encodes CASSLSNPNQETQYF.

The rearrangement links TRBV4-3 to TRBJ1-5; D is undetermined. The CDR3 loop spans 12 amino acids. CDR1 and CDR2 from the germline V gene are LGHNA and YSLEER. V was cut by 4 bases and J by 13 bases, with 14 bases left in between. This chain's CDR3 is CASSPHRTDQHF. The CDR3 region has the DNA TGCGCCAGCAGCCCTCACAGAACAGATCAGCATTTT.

There are a few counts of this clone. V is TRBV6-1 and J is TRBJ1-3; 9 bases fit TRBD1. Germline CDR1 and CDR2: MNHNS and SASEGT. The V and J ends lost 0 bases and 1 base, in that order; junction bases with no gene match: 4. The CDR3 extends over 17 amino acids. The CDR3 coding sequence is TGTGCCAGCAGTGAAGCCCCGGGACAGGGATCTGGAAACACCATATATTTT. Amino acid sequence: CASSEAPGQGSGNTIYF.

This chain joins TRBV6-5 and TRBJ1-1, with 7 positions matching TRBD1. Germline V gene data show CDR1 as MNHEY and CDR2 as SVGAGI. The CDR3 loop spans 14 amino acids. The junction had 10 bases not matched to a gene; V was cut back by 5 bases and J by 7 bases. CDR3: CASSRKTGRVEAFF. CDR3 in DNA: TGTGCCAGCAGTCGAAAGACAGGGAGGGTTGAAGCTTTCTTT.

The J gene is TRBJ2-3, the V gene TRBV5-4, with D possibly matching TRBD1 (6 bases). CDR3 length: 15 residues. Germline assignment: CDR1 SGHNT and CDR2 YYREEE (reference sequence). Trimming took 4 bases from V and 3 from J, leaving 15 bases between them. CDR3 protein: CASSDKQGKTDTQYF. The CDR3 nucleotides are TGTGCCAGCAGCGATAAACAGGGAAAGACAGATACGCAGTATTTT.

V is TRBV4-1 and J is TRBJ2-7, with D possibly TRBD2 on 5 matching bases. Germline V gene lookup returns CDR1 MGHRA and CDR2 YSYEKL. Trimming pared 4 bases from V and 3 bases from J, leaving 16 bases between. There are 15 residues in the CDR3. This CDR3 reads CASSPAGPSGYEQYF. The CDR3 DNA follows: TGCGCCAGCAGCCCAGCCGGCCCAAGCGGCTACGAGCAGTACTTC.

The V gene is TRBV11-1, the J gene TRBJ1-1; D remains unclear. The CDR3 is 12 amino acids. V gave up 3 bases and J gave up 1 base, with 3 bases separating them. Per the germline V gene, CDR1 is SGHAT and CDR2 is FQDESV (reference sequence). As DNA, the CDR3 is TGTGCCAGCAGCTTCCAGAACACTGAAGCTTTCTTT. Protein product: CASSFQNTEAFF.

This clone is a singleton in its sample. This chain connects TRBV10-3 to TRBJ2-1, with 10 bases that match TRBD2. V shed 8 bases, J shed 7 bases, and the junction held 11 bases outside the gene matches. The CDR3 loop spans 15 amino acids. Germline lookup yields CDR1 ENHRY and CDR2 SYGVKD. CDR3 sequence: CAIGTLAGARNEQFF. CDR3 in DNA: TGTGCCATCGGAACCCTAGCGGGAGCGCGAAATGAGCAGTTCTTC.

This clone was counted a single time. V is TRBV7-9 and J is TRBJ2-1; D is undetermined. V was shortened by 6 bases and J by 4 bases, with 16 bases between the two germline ends. Per germline, CDR1 SEHNR and CDR2 FQNEAQ (reference sequence). The CDR3 is 15 amino acids. The CDR3 sequence: CASSYSRVPYNEQFF. The CDR3 DNA reads as TGTGCCAGCAGTTATTCCCGGGTCCCTTACAATGAGCAGTTCTTC.

V is TRBV27 and J is TRBJ1-2, with 7 bases matching TRBD1. Germline V gives CDR1 MNHEY, CDR2 SMNVEV (reference sequence). The CDR3 consists of 13 residues. With V trimmed by 3 bases and J by 5 bases, 3 bases remained unmatched. CDR3 bases: TGTGCCAGCAGTTTTGGGGACAGATATGGCTACACCTTC. Its translation is CASSFGDRYGYTF.

This rearrangement joins TRBV6-2 or TRBV6-3 to TRBJ2-1, with D uncertain. The V end was cut by 2 bases, the J end by 10 bases, with 6 bases between. This CDR3 comprises 11 residues. In germline, CDR1 is MNHEY, CDR2 SVGEGT. CDR3 DNA: TGTGCCAGCAGTTACGGCAGGGAGCAGTTCTTC. Translating gives CASSYGREQFF.

The genes are TRBV18 and TRBJ1-1, with TRBD1 matching over 8 bases. This CDR3 is built from 15 residues. The ends lost 4 bases at V and 3 bases at J; junction bases unmatched: 7. Germline CDR1 KGHSH, CDR2 LQKENI. In nucleotides, the CDR3 is TGTGCCAGCTCACTTGGACAGGGCGGGTACACTGAAGCTTTCTTT. Translation: CASSLGQGGYTEAFF.

This rearrangement joins TRBV6-2 or TRBV6-3 to TRBJ1-5; D call uncertain. CDR1 is MNHEY, CDR2 SVGEGT, per germline. The V end was cut by 5 bases, the J end by 5 bases, with 7 bases between. CDR3 size: 12 residues. The CDR3 DNA reads TGTGCCAGCAGTCTCGGGGATCAGCCCCAGCATTTT. Translation gives CASSLGDQPQHF.

V usage is TRBV9 and J usage is TRBJ1-4, with D possibly being TRBD1 (5 bases). Trimming pared 5 bases from V and 7 bases from J, leaving 33 bases between. The CDR3 consists of 20 residues. The germline CDR1 and CDR2 sequences are SGDLS and YYNGEE. The CDR3 DNA reads as TGTGCCAGCAGTGCACGCCCCGGCATGAAGACAGTACAGGTTATTGAAAAACTGTTTTTT. It encodes CASSARPGMKTVQVIEKLFF.